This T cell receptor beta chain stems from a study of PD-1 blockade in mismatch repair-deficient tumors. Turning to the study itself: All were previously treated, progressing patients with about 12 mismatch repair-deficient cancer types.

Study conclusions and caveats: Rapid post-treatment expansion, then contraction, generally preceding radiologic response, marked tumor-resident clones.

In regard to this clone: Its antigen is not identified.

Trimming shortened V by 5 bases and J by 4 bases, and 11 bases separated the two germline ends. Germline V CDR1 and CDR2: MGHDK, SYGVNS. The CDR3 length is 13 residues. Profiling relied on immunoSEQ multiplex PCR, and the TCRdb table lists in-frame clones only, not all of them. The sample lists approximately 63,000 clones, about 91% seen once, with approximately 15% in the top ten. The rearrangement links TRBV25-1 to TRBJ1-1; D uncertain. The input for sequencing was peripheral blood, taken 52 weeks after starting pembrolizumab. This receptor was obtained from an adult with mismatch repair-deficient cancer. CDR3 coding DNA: TGTGCCAGCAGTATTGGAGGCGGCACTGAAGCTTTCTTT. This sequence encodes CASSIGGGTEAFF.